Following are 6 T cell receptor beta chains from one sample sequenced in a study of a mutant IDH1 vaccine in newly diagnosed glioma. Sequencing used immunoSEQ multiplex PCR; TCRdb keeps in-frame clones, though not all of them. The sample lists tens of thousands of clones, 78% occurring once. Time point given: baseline, week 1 (first vaccination visit). Treatment described: pre-vaccination baseline after standard-of-care therapy. The sequencing used PBMCs, collected from a glioma patient treated with radiotherapy, temozolomide or both. The receptor source for this set is a man aged 35 to 55 with glioma. Some clones in this sample may be carry-over from other donors' samples.

The chain links TRBV6-5 to TRBJ1-1; D possibly corresponds to TRBD1 (5 bases). CDR1 is MNHEY and CDR2 is SVGAGI in the germline V gene. The germline V and J ends were trimmed by 5 bases and 1 base, with 14 bases remaining between them. The CDR3 is 15 residues long. CDR3 nucleotide sequence: TGTGCCAGCAGTCCGATCCGGGACTGGAACACTGAAGCTTTCTTT. Amino acid sequence: CASSPIRDWNTEAFF.

The chain is built from TRBV7-2 and TRBJ2-7; 8 bases are a match to TRBD1. Germline loops: CDR1 SGHTA, CDR2 FQGNSA. This CDR3 is 15 amino acids long. V lost 6 bases, J lost 4 bases, and 11 bases stayed unmatched. Written as DNA, the CDR3 is TGTGCCAGCAGACCAGGGGGCTTCTTAAAGTACGAGCAGTACTTC. It yields the protein CASRPGGFLKYEQYF.

The chain is built from TRBV5-1 and TRBJ1-5; D remains ambiguous. The V end lost 4 bases, the J end lost 1 base, and 9 bases lay between the germline ends. Germline CDR1 is SGHRS and CDR2 is YFSETQ. The CDR3 is made up of 14 amino acids. The CDR3 region has the DNA TGCGCCAGCAGCCTGGACGGAAGCAATCAGCCCCAGCATTTT. Protein: CASSLDGSNQPQHF.

This clone was found a few times. The J gene is TRBJ2-2, the V gene TRBV6-1; D call uncertain. Germline values: CDR1 MNHNS, CDR2 SASEGT. This CDR3 is 11 amino acids long. Trimming stripped 7 bases from V and 4 bases from J, with 4 bases between. CDR3 protein: CASTSTGELFF. The CDR3 DNA sequence: TGTGCCAGCACGAGCACCGGGGAGCTGTTTTTT.

The chain uses TRBV19 and TRBJ1-5, with D perhaps matching TRBD1 (6 bases). Looked up from germline, CDR1 is LNHDA and CDR2 is SQIVND (reference sequence). Trimming shortened V by 6 bases and J by 0 bases, and 9 bases separated the two germline ends. CDR3 length: 14 amino acids. CDR3 sequence (DNA): TGTGCCAGTAGGGACAGATTTAGCAATCAGCCCCAGCATTTT. This encodes CASRDRFSNQPQHF.

This clone showed up just once. The V call is TRBV7-9, the J call TRBJ1-4; D is perhaps TRBD1 (5 bases). The V end lost 5 bases, the J end lost 4 bases, and 14 bases lay between the germline ends. Germline V gene data show CDR1 as SEHNR and CDR2 as FQNEAQ (reference sequence). The CDR3 covers 15 residues. For the CDR3, the DNA is TGTGCCAGCAGCCTCCCGTGGGGCGGTAATGAAAAACTGTTTTTT. Its protein is CASSLPWGGNEKLFF.